This TCR beta chain was sequenced during a study of blood T cells in healthy people across ages. Notes on the study in general: Significant beta diversity loss was already apparent by age 40, declining roughly linearly.

Isolation per sample recovered at least 6 million PBMCs. Extraction yielded at least 5 micrograms of total RNA per sample. This clonotype was picked up one time. Its antigen is unidentified. For the second PCR, which ran for roughly 7 to 11 cycles, a sample-barcoded 5' primer and a J-beta primer mix were used. TCRdb fed the 5' RACE reads into MiXCR, producing one record per CDR3 protein. This sample has roughly 680,000 distinct CDR3 sequences, with about 50% found just once. CDR1 LGHNA and CDR2 YSLEER come from the germline V gene. This CDR3 has 15 residues. V was trimmed by 0 bases and J by 8 bases, leaving 13 bases between them.

V gene TRBV4-3 combines with J gene TRBJ1-4, with a tentative D call TRBD1 (5 bases). The sequence was collected from a woman of 80 years or more in good health. Sample: blood. CDR3 DNA: TGCGCCAGCAGCCAAGAAGCCAGGGAAAACGAAAAACTGTTTTTT. Translation: CASSQEARENEKLFF.